This note documents a single TCR beta chain sequence. Enrolment of Seattle patients took place during active infection, and they were followed longitudinally. The record originates from a study of blood T cell repertoires in COVID-19. As originally analysed: From reference gene primer amplification, estimates of nucleated cell counts were derived. Generated by immunoSEQ multiplex PCR, the TCRdb table keeps only in-frame clones and is missing some. V and J calls and clone size come straight from that table; D and trimming were deduced from the DNA. The sample lists nearly 350,000 clones; around nine tenths were seen once. The CDR3 has 16 residues. Germline V gene lookup returns CDR1 MGHRA and CDR2 YSYEKL. V shed 1 base and J shed 7 bases, with 19 bases lying between them.

Sequenced sample: peripheral blood. J is TRBJ1-2 and V is TRBV4-1, with D tentatively TRBD1 (6 bases). The sequence was collected from a woman between 65 and 79 years old with COVID-19, enrolled during active disease. CDR3 DNA sequence: TGCGCCAGCAGCCAAGGACCCTCCGGGACACGGGCTGGCTACACCTTC. Protein: CASSQGPSGTRAGYTF.